The 8 T cell receptor beta chains in this list originate from one sample, sequenced in a study of T cell responses to AZD1222 COVID-19 vaccine. Data came from immunoSEQ multiplex PCR; TCRdb stores just in-frame clones and leaves some out. The table includes just over 80,000 clones, 80% to 90% detected once. Specimen: peripheral blood, collected on day 0 of AZD1222 vaccination. These receptors all come from an adult in good health.

J is TRBJ1-1 and V is TRBV30; unclear D gene. V lost 3 bases and J 0 bases, leaving 2 bases between the germline ends. The CDR3 has 11 amino acids. Germline lookup yields CDR1 GTSNPN and CDR2 SVGIG (reference sequence). The CDR3 sequence: CAWRLNTEAFF. The CDR3, as DNA: TGTGCCTGGAGGCTGAACACTGAAGCTTTCTTT.

The rearrangement uses TRBV6-1 and TRBJ1-2; D unclear. V lost 2 bases and J lost 7, with 8 bases in between. The length of the CDR3 is 12 residues. Germline CDR1 and CDR2: MNHNS and SASEGT. The CDR3, as DNA: TGTGCCAGCAGTGAATCGGGAATTGGCTACACCTTC. Translation: CASSESGIGYTF.

On this clone itself: The sample contains more than one DNA sequence encoding this CDR3. The rearrangement uses TRBV28 and TRBJ1-4, with 10 bases lining up with TRBD1. The length of the CDR3 is 15 residues. Germline values: CDR1 MDHEN, CDR2 SYDVKM. V lost 6 bases and J lost 6; bases outside the gene matches: 7. CDR3 in amino acids: CASSPAGTGDEKLFF. CDR3 coding DNA: TGTGCCAGCAGCCCAGCCGGGACAGGGGATGAAAAACTGTTTTTT.

The chain joins TRBV27 to TRBJ1-1; no reliable D call. Germline assignment: CDR1 MNHEY and CDR2 SMNVEV (reference sequence). Deletions cut 2 bases from V and 8 bases from J, with 12 bases between. The CDR3 contains 13 residues. In nucleotides, the CDR3 is TGTGCCAGCAGTTTACGGGCCAGTCAAGAAGCTTTCTTT. This encodes CASSLRASQEAFF.

The sample holds one count of this clone. The chain employs TRBV18 and TRBJ1-1; 9 bases align to TRBD1. This CDR3 is built from 14 residues. V trimming: 2 bases; J trimming: 12 bases; junction bases outside the gene matches: 10. Germline V gene sequence: CDR1 KGHSH, CDR2 LQKENI. Here the CDR3 reads CASSPDVTGGVPFF. For the CDR3, the DNA is TGTGCCAGCTCACCAGATGTAACAGGGGGCGTTCCTTTCTTT.

This clone was counted a single time. Here the CDR3 DNA reads TGTGCCAGCAGTTTACTAGGGGACCTCGGGGAAAAACTGTTTTTT. Protein: CASSLLGDLGEKLFF. The chain joins TRBV28 to TRBJ1-4; possible D gene TRBD1, 5 bases. V lost 2 bases, J lost 8 bases, and 15 bases lay in between. CDR1 MDHEN and CDR2 SYDVKM come from the germline V gene. The length of the CDR3 is 15 residues.

The chain employs TRBV6-5 and TRBJ1-3, with 8 bases fitting TRBD1. In germline, CDR1 is MNHEY, CDR2 SVGAGI. The J segment lost 4 bases and the V segment lost 4 bases, leaving 6 bases of the junction unmatched. The CDR3 has 15 amino acids. The CDR3 region has the DNA TGTGCCAGCAGTTGGGACAGGTACCCAGGAAACACCATATATTTT. Translating it yields CASSWDRYPGNTIYF.

V gene TRBV28 combines with J gene TRBJ1-1, with TRBD1 identical over 8 bases. V was clipped by 2 bases and J by 3 bases; unmatched bases: 8. Looked up from germline, CDR1 is MDHEN and CDR2 is SYDVKM. This CDR3 comprises 16 residues. The CDR3 reads CASSLQTGAEDTEAFF. The CDR3 coding sequence is TGTGCCAGCAGTTTACAGACAGGGGCAGAGGACACTGAAGCTTTCTTT.